This TCR beta chain was observed in a study of radiation and T cells in renal cell carcinoma (TCRdb year 2020). Study-level background: Samples came from a clinical trial, in which primary renal cell carcinomas received 15 Gy stereotactic body radiation therapy followed by nephrectomy 4 weeks later. TCR beta sequencing covered 50 to 55 samples in total, comprising roughly 25 tumors and around 27 peripheral blood samples. Across all 53 samples, several million unique CDR3 nucleotide sequences encoding 2,658,974 unique CDR3 amino acid sequences were identified. On the study overall, not on this receptor specifically: Dynamics of the blood repertoire were not tracked past 4 weeks after treatment. The single-armed trial design could not address effects of radiation dose or scheduling on the TCR repertoire. No pretreatment tumor biopsies were available, so the baseline intratumoral presence of clonotypes could not be determined. In blood, the top tumor clonotypes increased from baseline to 2 weeks after radiation and then shrank by 4 weeks, which suggests a temporary expansion of tumor-resident clones.

TCR beta libraries were generated from genomic DNA with the immunoSEQ kit, following the manufacturer's recommendations. Library preparation used a first multiplex PCR with proprietary primers, then a second PCR adding unique barcodes, with bead cleanups after each round. Each sample batch included a kit-provided positive control reaction and a negative control reaction. The final libraries were assessed on an Agilent 4200 TapeStation D1000 ScreenTape, pooled by volume, and quantified by qPCR. Sequencing was performed on an Illumina NextSeq500 with a MidOutput 150-cycle cartridge, and 156 Read1 and 15 Index1 cycles were run with kit custom primers. The pooled library was loaded at 1.0 pM with an approximately 22% PhiX control spike-in. The paper's processing steps were these. Vendor-processed data were analyzed in R, with a clonotype defined as all T cells sharing the same CDR3 nucleotide sequence. In the clone abundance analyses, frequencies in each sample were normalized to that sample's 10,000 most abundant clones. Public T cell clones, averaging fewer than five per sample, were removed before analysis. Tumor-enriched clonotypes and baseline blood-enriched clonotypes were defined as those with an abundance difference of at least 32-fold between compartments. A beta-binomial differential abundance model was used to identify clonotypes that were expanded or contracted between blood time points. The Baroni-Urbani and Buser coefficient was used to measure tumor-blood repertoire similarity, and groups were compared with two-tailed Wilcoxon tests in R. TCRdb re-hosts the immuneACCESS table, in-frame sequences only. Its copies lack some clones; in the studies checked, an unresolved V gene accounts for under half of them, and the cause for the rest is not known. The DNA was the basis for D and trimming; V, J and clone size are from that table. The sample includes tens of thousands of clones, with around 78% observed a single time. Roughly 7.4% of the sample goes to the ten largest clones.

The CDR1 and CDR2 encoded by the germline V gene are SGHTA and FQGNSA. The CDR3 starts with the cysteine, ends with the phenylalanine, and has 16 residues. Kept here is only the CDR3 DNA, which spans 48 bases and is read in frame from base 1. Trimming accounts for 5 bases at V and 5 bases at J, while the number of junction bases matched to no gene is 13. For this clone: The target of this receptor is not known. One base away there is no much larger clone; base qualities are not given.

In the paper's terms, the time point label means: blood 2 weeks post-SBRT. Taken with the paper, the label for treatment or condition translates to: 15 Gy SBRT to primary tumor, nephrectomy 4 weeks later. To follow tumor-enriched clonotypes, serial peripheral blood was collected from radiation-treated patients at baseline and at 2 weeks and 4 weeks after SBRT. Every patient had renal cell carcinoma of clear cell pathology. Genomic DNA for TCR sequencing was prepared using the QIAamp DNA Blood Mini Kit (Qiagen). The analyses included just those samples that passed every quality control check. The receptor comes from a man between 60 and 70 years old with renal cell carcinoma. Here the sequenced sample was blood, taken from a patient whose treatment included radiotherapy and nephrectomy. The sequence is built from TRBV7-2 and TRBJ2-5; the central 8 bases match TRBD2. The DNA is as follows: TGTGCCAGCAGCCCCCGCGGTTATAAGCGGGAGGAGACCCAGTACTTC. Its translation reads: CASSPRGYKREETQYF.